This T cell receptor (beta chain) came from a study of cytomegalovirus exposure and HLA in healthy donors. Overall study findings and caveats: In a later analysis, across HLA loci, associated TCR counts were highest for DRB1, lowest for HLA-C. In vitro checks showed that a few CMV-associated chains really do target CMV antigens. Diagnosis of cytomegalovirus status made by the classifier reportedly showed high specificity and sensitivity.

The PCR ran on 60 Vbeta and 13 Jbeta primers. Some clones are missing from TCRdb's copy, which holds only in-frame ones; the method was immunoSEQ multiplex PCR. Of roughly 200,000 clones in the sample, 70% to 85% were seen once. CDR1 is SGHRS and CDR2 is YFSETQ in the germline V gene. The CDR3 length is 16 residues. V lost 4 bases, J lost 0 bases, and 8 bases stayed unmatched. As concerns this clone: No antigen is known for it.

The chain carries TRBV5-1 and TRBJ2-7; 9 bases agree with TRBD2. This receptor was obtained from a woman in her 30s in good health and CMV-seropositive. Sequencing was carried out using PBMCs. The CDR3 sequence is CASSGMGSGGSYEQYF. Written as DNA, the CDR3 is TGCGCCAGCAGCGGTATGGGTAGCGGGGGCTCCTACGAGCAGTACTTC.